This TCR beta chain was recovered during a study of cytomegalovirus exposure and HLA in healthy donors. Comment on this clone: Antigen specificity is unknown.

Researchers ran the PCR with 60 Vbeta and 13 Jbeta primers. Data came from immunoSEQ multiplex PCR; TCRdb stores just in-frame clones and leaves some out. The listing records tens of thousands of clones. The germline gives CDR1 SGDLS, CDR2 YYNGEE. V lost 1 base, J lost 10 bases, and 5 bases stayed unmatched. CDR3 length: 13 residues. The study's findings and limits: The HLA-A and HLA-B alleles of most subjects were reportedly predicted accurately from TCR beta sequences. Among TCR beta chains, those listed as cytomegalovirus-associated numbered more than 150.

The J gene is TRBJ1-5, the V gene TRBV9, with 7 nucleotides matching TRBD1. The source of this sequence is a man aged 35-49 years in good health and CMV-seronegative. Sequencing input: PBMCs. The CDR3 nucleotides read TGTGCCAGCAGCGTAAGTGCAGGGGGTCCCCAGCATTTT. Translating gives CASSVSAGGPQHF.